This T cell receptor beta chain was sequenced for a study of blood T cell repertoires in COVID-19. Across the whole study: The cDNA or gDNA used as material had been derived from T cells, B-cell-depleted T cells, or PBMCs.

Per the study methods: It was from reference gene primer amplification that nucleated cell counts were estimated. Method: immunoSEQ multiplex PCR; TCRdb's copy keeps in-frame clones and lacks some. V, J and clone size are taken as reported in that table, and D and trimming were inferred from the DNA itself. This repertoire shows 130,000 to 150,000 clones, roughly 84% found once; its top ten account for around 5.5%. Enrollees, roughly 18 to 89 years old, lived in some 24 US areas. Categorization into cohorts depended on clinical history that participants reported. This clone showed up just once. This CDR3 has 15 residues. V was pared by 3 bases and J by 6 bases, with 9 bases of the junction left unmatched. Germline assignment: CDR1 PRHDT and CDR2 FYEKMQ (reference sequence).

Specimen: PBMCs or T cells enriched from blood (not recorded which). The chain combines TRBV13 with TRBJ2-7; 9 bases line up with TRBD2. The receptor comes from a man in his forties with acute COVID-19. This CDR3 reads CASSFGAGGVSEQYF. CDR3 DNA: TGTGCCAGCAGCTTCGGAGCGGGGGGTGTCTCCGAGCAGTACTTC.